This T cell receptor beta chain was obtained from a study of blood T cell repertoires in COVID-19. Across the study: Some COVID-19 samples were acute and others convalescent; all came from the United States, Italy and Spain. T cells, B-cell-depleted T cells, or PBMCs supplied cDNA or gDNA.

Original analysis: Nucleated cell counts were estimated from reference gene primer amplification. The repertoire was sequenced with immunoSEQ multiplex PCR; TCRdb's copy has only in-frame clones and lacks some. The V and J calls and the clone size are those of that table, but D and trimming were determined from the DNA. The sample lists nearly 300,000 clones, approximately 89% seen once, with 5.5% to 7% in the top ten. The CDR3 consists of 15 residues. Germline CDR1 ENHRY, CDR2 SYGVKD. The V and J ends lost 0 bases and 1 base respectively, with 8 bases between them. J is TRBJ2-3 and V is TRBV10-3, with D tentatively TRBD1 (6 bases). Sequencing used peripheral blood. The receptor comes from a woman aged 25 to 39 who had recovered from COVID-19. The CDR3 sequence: CAISESGAGTDTQYF. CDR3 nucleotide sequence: TGTGCCATCAGTGAGTCGGGGGCGGGCACAGATACGCAGTATTTT.